What follows is one T cell receptor (beta chain) and its context. The target antigen is unknown. One entry per CDR3 protein, called by TCRdb with MiXCR from the 5' RACE reads. The data contain a few hundred thousand distinct CDR3 sequences, about a fifth of them singletons. The sample originates from a study of CD8 T cells in ankylosing spondylitis. V gave up 2 bases and J gave up 0 bases; unmatched junction bases: 3. The length of the CDR3 is 14 residues. Germline CDR1 and CDR2: GTSNPN and SVGIG (reference sequence). Study-level results: A motif in TCR beta, a set of 8 or 9 highly homologous variants, appeared characteristic of ankylosing spondylitis blood.

This chain connects TRBV30 to TRBJ2-7, with 8 bases lining up with TRBD2. The sequence came from a male donor with ankylosing spondylitis. Sequenced sample: blood, either unsorted or a sorted T cell fraction (not recorded which). This CDR3 reads CAWSRGRSSYEQYF. The DNA for the CDR3 is TGTGCCTGGAGTCGCGGGAGGAGCTCCTACGAGCAGTACTTC.